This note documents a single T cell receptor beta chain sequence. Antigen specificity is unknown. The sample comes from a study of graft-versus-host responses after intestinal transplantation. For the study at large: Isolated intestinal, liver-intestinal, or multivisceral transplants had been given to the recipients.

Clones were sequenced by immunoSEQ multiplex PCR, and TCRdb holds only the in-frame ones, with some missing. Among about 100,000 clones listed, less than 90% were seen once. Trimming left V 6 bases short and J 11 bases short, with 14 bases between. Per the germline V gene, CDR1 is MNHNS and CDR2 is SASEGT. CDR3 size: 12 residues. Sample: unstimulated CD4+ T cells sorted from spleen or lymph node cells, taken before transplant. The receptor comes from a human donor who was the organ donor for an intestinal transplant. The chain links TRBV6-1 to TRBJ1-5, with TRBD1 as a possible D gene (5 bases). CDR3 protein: CASSRGGGTQHF. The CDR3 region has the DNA TGTGCCAGCAGCCGCGGGGGGGGTACCCAGCATTTT.